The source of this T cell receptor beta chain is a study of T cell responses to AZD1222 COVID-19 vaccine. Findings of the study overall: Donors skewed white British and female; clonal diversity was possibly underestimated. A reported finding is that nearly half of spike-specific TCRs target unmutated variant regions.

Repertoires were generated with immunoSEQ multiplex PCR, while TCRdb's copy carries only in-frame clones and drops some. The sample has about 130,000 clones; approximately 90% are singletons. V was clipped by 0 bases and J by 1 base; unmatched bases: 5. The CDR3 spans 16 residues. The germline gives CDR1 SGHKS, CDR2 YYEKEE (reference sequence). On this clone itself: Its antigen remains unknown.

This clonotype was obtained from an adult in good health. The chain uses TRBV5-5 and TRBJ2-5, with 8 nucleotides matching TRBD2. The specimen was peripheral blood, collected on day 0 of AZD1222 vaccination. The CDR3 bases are TGTGCCAGCAGCTTGGTCGGGGGGGTCCCCCAAGAGACCCAGTACTTC. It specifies CASSLVGGVPQETQYF.